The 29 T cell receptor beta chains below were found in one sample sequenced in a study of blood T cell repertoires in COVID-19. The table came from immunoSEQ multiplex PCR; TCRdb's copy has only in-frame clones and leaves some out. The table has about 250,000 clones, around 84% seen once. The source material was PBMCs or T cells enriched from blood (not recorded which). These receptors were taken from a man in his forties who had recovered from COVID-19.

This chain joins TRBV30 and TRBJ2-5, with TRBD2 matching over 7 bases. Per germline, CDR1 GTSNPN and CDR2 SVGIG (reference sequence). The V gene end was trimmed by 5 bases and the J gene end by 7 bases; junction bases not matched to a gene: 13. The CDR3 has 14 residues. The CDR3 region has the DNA TGTGCCTGGTCGATGGGGACTACCCAGATGACCCAGTACTTC. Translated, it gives CAWSMGTTQMTQYF.

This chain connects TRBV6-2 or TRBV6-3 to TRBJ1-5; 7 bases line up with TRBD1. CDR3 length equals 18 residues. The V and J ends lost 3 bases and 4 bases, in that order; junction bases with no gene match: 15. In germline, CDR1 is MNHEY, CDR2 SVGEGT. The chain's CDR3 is CASSYVLVVRDRNQPQHF. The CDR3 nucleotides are TGTGCCAGCAGTTATGTTTTGGTAGTCCGGGACAGAAATCAGCCCCAGCATTTT.

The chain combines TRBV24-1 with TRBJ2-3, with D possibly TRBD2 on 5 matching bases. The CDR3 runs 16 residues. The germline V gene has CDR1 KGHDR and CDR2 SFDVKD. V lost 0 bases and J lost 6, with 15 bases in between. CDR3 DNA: TGTGCCACCAGTGATTTGCAAGGAAGCGGAAGTGATACGCAGTATTTT. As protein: CATSDLQGSGSDTQYF.

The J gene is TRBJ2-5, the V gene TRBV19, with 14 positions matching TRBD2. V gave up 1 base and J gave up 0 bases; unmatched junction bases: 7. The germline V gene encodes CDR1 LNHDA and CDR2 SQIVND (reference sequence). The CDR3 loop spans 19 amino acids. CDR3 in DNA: TGTGCCAGTAGTATAGCGTTCGGACTAGCGGGGGGATACCAAGAGACCCAGTACTTC. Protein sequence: CASSIAFGLAGGYQETQYF.

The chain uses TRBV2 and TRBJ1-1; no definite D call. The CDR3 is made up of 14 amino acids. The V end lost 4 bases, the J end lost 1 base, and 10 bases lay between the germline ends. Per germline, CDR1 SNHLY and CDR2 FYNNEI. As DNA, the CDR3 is TGTGCCAGCAGTGTAGGGAGCTCGAACACTGAAGCTTTCTTT. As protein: CASSVGSSNTEAFF. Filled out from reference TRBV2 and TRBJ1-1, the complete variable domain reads EPEVTQTPSHQVTQMGQEVILRCVPISNHLYFYWYRQILGQKVEFLVSFYNNEISEKSEIFDDQFSVERPDGSNFTLKIRSTKLEDSAMYFCASSVGSSNTEAFFGQGTRLTVV.

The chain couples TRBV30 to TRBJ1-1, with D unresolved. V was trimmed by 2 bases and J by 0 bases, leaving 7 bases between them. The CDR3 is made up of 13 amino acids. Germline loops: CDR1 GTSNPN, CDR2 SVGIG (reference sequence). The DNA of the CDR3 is TGTGCCTGGAGTTCCGGGATGAACACTGAAGCTTTCTTT. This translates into CAWSSGMNTEAFF.

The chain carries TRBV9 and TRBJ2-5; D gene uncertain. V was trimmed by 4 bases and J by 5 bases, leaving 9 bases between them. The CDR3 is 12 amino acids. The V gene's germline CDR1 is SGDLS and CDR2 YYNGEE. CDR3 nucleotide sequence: TGTGCCAGCAGCCCTTCCCGTGAGACCCAGTACTTC. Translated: CASSPSRETQYF.

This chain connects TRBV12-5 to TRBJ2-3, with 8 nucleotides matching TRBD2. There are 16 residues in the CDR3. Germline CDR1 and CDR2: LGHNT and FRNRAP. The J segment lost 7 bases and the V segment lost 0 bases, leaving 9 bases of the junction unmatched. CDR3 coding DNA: TGTGCTAGTGGTTTGGTGGTCGAGCGGGAGTCATATACGCAGTATTTT. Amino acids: CASGLVVERESYTQYF.

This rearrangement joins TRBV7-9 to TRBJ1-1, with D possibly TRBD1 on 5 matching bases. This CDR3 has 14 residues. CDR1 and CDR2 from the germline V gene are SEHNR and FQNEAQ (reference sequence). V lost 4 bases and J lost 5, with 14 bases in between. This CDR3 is CASSSAVGGTEAFF. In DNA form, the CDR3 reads TGTGCCAGCAGCTCAGCGGTGGGGGGGACTGAAGCTTTCTTT.

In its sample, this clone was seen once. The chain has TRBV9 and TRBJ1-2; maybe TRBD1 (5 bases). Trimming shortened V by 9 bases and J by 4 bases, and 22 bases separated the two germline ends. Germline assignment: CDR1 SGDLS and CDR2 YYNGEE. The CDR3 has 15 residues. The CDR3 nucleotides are TGTGCCACCTCCCCGGGGGACGGTGGGACCTATGGCTACACCTTC. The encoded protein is CATSPGDGGTYGYTF.

The CDR3 sequence: CASTAGVQETQYF. Here the CDR3 DNA reads TGTGCCAGCACCGCGGGGGTGCAAGAGACCCAGTACTTC. The V and J genes are TRBV11-1 and TRBJ2-5, with TRBD2 identical over 7 bases. With V trimmed by 7 bases and J by 2 bases, 4 bases remained unmatched. Germline CDR1 reads SGHAT; CDR2 reads FQDESV (reference sequence). The CDR3 has 13 residues.

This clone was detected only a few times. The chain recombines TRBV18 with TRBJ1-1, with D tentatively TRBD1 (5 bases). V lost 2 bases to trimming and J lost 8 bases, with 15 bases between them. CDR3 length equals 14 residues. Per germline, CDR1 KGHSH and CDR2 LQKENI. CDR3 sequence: CASSPTGGTGEAFF. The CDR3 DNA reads TGTGCCAGCTCACCAACCGGGGGGACGGGCGAAGCTTTCTTT. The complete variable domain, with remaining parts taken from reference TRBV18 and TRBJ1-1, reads NAGVMQNPRHLVRRRGQEARLRCSPMKGHSHVYWYRQLPEEGLKFMVYLQKENIIDESGMPKERFSAEFPKEGPSILRIQQVVRGDSAAYFCASSPTGGTGEAFFGQGTRLTVV.

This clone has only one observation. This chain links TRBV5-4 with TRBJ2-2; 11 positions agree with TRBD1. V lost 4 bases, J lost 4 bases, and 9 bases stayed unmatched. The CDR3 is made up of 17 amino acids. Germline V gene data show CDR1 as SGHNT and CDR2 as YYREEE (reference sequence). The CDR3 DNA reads TGTGCCAGCAGCCGGCCGGGACAGGGGGACGGCACCGGGGAGCTGTTTTTT. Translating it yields CASSRPGQGDGTGELFF. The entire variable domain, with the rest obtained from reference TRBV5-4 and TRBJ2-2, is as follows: ETGVTQSPTHLIKTRGQQVTLRCSSQSGHNTVSWYQQALGQGPQFIFQYYREEENGRGNFPPRFSGLQFPNYSSELNVNALELDDSALYLCASSRPGQGDGTGELFFGEGSRLTVL.

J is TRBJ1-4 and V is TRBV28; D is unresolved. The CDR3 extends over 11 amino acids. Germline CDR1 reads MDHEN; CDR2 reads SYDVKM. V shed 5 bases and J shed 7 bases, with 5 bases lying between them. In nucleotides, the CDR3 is TGTGCCAGCAGTCTACGTGAAAAACTGTTTTTT. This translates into CASSLREKLFF.

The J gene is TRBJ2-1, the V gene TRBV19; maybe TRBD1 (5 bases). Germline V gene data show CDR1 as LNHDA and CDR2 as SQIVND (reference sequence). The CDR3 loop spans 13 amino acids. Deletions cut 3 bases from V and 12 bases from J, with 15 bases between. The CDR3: CASSIRVQGGQFF. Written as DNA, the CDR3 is TGTGCCAGTAGTATCAGGGTCCAGGGTGGGCAGTTCTTC. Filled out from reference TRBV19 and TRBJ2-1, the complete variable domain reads DGGITQSPKYLFRKEGQNVTLSCEQNLNHDAMYWYRQDPGQGLRLIYYSQIVNDFQKGDIAEGYSVSREKKESFPLTVTSAQKNPTAFYLCASSIRVQGGQFFGPGTRLTVL.

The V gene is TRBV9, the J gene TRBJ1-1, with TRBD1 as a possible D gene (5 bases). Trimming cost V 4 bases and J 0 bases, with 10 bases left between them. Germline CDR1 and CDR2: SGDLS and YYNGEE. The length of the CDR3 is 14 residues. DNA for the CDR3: TGTGCCAGCAGCCCGACAGAAATGAACACTGAAGCTTTCTTT. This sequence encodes CASSPTEMNTEAFF. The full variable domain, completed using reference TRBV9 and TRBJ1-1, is DSGVTQTPKHLITATGQRVTLRCSPRSGDLSVYWYQQSLDQGLQFLIQYYNGEERAKGNILERFSAQQFPDLHSELNLSSLELGDSALYFCASSPTEMNTEAFFGQGTRLTVV.

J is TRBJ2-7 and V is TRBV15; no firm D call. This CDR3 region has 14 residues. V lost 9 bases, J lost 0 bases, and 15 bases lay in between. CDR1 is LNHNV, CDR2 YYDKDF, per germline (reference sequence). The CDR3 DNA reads TGTGCCACAGGAGTTAATAGAGCCTCCTACGAGCAGTACTTC. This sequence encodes CATGVNRASYEQYF.

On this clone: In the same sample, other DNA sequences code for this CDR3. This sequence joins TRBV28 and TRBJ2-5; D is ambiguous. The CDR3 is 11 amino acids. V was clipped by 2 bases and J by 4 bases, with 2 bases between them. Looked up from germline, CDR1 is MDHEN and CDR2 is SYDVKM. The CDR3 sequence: CASSLRETQYF. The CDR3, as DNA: TGTGCCAGCAGTTTACGAGAGACCCAGTACTTC.

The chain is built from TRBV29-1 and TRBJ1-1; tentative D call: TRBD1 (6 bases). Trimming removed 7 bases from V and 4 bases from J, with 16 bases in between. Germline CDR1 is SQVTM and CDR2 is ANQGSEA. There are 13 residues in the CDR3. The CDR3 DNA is TGCAGCGCCGACCCAGGGGCGGGCACTGAAGCTTTCTTT. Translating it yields CSADPGAGTEAFF.

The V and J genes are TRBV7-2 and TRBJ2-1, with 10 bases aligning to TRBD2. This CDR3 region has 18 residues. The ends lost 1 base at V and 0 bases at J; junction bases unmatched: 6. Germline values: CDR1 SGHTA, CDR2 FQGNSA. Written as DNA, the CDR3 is TGTGCCAGCAGCTTAGTAGGACTAGCGGTTAGCTCCTACAATGAGCAGTTCTTC. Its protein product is CASSLVGLAVSSYNEQFF.

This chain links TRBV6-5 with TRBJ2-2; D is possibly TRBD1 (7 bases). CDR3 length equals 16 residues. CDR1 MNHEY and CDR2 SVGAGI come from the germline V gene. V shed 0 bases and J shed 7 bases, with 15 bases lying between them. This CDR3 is CASSYSGGGADGELFF. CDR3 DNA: TGTGCCAGCAGTTACTCTGGAGGGGGCGCCGACGGGGAGCTGTTTTTT.

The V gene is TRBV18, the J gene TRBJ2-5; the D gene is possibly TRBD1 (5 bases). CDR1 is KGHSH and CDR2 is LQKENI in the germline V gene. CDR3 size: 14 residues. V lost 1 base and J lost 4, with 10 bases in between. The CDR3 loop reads CASSPQGNGETQYF. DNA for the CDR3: TGTGCCAGCTCACCACAGGGGAACGGAGAGACCCAGTACTTC.

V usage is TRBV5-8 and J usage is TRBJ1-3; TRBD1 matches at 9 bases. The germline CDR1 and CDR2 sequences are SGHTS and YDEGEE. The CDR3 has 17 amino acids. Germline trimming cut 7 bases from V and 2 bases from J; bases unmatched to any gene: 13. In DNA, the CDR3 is TGTGCCAGCTCCATAACAACCGGGACAGGGCCTGGAAACACCATATATTTT. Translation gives CASSITTGTGPGNTIYF.

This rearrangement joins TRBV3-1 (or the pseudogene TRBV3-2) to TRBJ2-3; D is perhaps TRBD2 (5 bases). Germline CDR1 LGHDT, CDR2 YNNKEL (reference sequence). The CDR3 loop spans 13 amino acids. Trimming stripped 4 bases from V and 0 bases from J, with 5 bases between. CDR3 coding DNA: TGTGCCAGCAGCCCGGGGAGCACAGATACGCAGTATTTT. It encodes CASSPGSTDTQYF.

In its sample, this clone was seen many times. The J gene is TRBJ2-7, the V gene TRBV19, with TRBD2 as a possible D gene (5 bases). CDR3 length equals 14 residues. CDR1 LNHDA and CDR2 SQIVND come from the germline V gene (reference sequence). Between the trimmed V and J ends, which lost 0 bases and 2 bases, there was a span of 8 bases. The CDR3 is CASSIDHGTYEQYF. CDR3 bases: TGTGCCAGTAGTATAGATCACGGGACCTACGAGCAGTACTTC.

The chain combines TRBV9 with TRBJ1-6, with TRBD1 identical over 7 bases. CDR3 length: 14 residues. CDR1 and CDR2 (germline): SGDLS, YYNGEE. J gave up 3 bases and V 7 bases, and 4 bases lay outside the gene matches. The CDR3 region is CASARDSYNSPLHF. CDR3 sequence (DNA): TGTGCCAGCGCCCGGGACAGCTATAATTCACCCCTCCACTTT.

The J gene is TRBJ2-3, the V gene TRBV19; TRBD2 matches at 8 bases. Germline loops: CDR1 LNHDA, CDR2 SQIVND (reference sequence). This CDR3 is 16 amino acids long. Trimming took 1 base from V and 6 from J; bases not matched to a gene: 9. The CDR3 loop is CASSIASAGERDTQYF. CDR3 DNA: TGTGCCAGTAGTATAGCTTCAGCGGGAGAAAGGGATACGCAGTATTTT.

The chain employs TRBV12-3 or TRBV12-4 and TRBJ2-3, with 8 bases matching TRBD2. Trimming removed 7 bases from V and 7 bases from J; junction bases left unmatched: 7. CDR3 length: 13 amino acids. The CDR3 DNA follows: TGTGCCAGCATCCTCGGGGGGGCCAATACGCAGTATTTT. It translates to CASILGGANTQYF.

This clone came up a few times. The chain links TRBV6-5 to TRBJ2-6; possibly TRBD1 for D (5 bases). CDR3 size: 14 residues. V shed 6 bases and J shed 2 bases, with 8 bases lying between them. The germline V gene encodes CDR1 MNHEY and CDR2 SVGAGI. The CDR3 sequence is CASSQGAGANVLTF. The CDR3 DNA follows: TGTGCCAGCAGCCAGGGTGCTGGGGCCAACGTCCTGACTTTC.